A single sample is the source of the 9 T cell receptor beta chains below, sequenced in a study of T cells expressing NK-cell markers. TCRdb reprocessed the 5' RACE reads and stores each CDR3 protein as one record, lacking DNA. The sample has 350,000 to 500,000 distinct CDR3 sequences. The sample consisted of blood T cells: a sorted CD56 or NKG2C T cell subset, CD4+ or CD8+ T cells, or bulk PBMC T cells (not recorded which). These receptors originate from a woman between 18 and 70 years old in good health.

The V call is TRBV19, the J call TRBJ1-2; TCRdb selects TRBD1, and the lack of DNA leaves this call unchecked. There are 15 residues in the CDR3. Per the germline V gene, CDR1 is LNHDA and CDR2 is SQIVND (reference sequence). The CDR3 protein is CASSTLTTVNYGYTF.

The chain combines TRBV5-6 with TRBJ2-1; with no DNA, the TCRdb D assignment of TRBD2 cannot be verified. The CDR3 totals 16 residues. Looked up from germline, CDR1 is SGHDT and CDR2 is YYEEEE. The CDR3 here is CASRRRTSGYYNEQFF.

The CDR3 protein is CASSQDPRQIYEQYF. The chain uses TRBV4-3 and TRBJ2-7; TCRdb reports TRBD1, a call that lacks DNA to check it against. Germline values: CDR1 LGHNA, CDR2 YSLEER. This CDR3 is 15 amino acids long.

The CDR3 region is CASSFEGGADTQYF. This rearrangement joins TRBV28 to TRBJ2-3; TCRdb calls TRBD1, which cannot be checked without DNA. The CDR3 extends over 14 amino acids. Germline V CDR1 and CDR2: MDHEN, SYDVKM.

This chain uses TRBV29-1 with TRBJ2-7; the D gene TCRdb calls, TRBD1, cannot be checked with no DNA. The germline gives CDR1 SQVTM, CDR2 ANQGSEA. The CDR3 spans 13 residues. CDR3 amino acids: CSVKRDNSYEQYF.

The chain's CDR3 is CASSYSKRGFTEAFF. V gene TRBV6-5 combines with J gene TRBJ1-1. Germline CDR1 and CDR2: MNHEY and SVGAGI. The CDR3 has 15 residues.

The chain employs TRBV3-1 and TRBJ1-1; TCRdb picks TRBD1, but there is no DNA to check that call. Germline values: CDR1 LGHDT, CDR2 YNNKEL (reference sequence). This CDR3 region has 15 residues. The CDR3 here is CASSQDGRLNTGAFF.

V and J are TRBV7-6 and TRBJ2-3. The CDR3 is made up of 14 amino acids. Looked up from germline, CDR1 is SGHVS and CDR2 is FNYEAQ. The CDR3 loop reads CASSLGVGSDTQYF.

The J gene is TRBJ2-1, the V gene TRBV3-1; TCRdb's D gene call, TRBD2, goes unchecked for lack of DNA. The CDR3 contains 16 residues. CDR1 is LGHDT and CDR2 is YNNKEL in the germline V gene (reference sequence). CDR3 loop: CASSQVSSGGAYEQFF.